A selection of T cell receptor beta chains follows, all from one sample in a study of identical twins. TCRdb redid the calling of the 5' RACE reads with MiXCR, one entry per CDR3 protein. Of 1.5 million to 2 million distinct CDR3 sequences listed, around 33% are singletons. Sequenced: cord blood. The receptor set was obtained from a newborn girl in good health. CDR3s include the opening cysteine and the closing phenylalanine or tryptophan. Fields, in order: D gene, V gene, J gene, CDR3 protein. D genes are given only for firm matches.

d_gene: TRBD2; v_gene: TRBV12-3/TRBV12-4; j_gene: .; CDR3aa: CASSPRGVNYEQYF
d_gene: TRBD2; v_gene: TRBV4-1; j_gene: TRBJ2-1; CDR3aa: CASSQGLAGGPEQFF
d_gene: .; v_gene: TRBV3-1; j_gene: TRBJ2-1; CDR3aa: CASSPIGREGVNEQFF
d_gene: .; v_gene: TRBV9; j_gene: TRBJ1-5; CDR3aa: CASSPGAGQPQHF
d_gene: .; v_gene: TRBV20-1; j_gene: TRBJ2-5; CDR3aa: CSASRLGPQNEQYF
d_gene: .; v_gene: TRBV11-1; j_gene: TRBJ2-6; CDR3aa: CASSLYSFRGRAPTGANVLTF
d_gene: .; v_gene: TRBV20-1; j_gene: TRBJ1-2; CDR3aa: CSASYAHPGYGYTF
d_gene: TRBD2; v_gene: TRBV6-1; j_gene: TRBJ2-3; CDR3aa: CASSEYPSGRPQYF
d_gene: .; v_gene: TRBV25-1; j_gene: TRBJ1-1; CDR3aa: CASKRGSNTEAFF
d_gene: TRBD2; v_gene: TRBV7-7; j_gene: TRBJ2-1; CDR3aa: CASSLASWPGLAGYNEQFF
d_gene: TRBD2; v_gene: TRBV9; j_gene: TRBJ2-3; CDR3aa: CASSLQAGISTDTQYF
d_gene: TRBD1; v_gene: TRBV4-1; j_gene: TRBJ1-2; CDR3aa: CASSQAKEQYRDSYGYTF
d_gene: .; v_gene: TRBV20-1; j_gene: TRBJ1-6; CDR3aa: CSAGPPSRMINSPLHF
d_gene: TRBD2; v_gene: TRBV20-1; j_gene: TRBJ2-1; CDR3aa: CSARVHLAGVFNEQFF
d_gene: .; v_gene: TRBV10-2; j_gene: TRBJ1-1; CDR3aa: CASSEGVRGTEAFF
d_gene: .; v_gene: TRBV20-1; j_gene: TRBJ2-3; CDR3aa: CSARDRWDTQYF
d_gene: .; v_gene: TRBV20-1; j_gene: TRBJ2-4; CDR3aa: CSAPNPGSKNIQYF
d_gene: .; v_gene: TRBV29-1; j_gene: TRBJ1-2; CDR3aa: CSVRGHLVNYGYTF
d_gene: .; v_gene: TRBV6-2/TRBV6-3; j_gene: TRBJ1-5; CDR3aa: CASSYSRPGQRVDGQHF
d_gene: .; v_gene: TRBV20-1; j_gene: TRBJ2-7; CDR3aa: CSAGSRGTGYEQYF
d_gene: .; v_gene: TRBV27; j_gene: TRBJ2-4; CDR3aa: CASSLTRGGDIQYF
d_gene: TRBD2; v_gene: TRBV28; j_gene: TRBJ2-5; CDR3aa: CASSLPSGRSQYF
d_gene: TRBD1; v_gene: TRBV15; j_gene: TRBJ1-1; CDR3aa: CATGQGANTEAFF
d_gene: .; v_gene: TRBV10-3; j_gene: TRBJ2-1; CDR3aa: CAISERGTLYNEQFF
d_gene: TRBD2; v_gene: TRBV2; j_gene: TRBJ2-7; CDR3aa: CASSEAAGGYEQYF
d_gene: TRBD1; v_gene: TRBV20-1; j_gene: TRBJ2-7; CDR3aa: CSSGQGTYEQYF
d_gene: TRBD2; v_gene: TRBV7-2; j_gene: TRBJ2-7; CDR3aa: CASSLGSSGGYEQYF
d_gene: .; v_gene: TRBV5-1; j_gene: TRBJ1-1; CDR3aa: CASSLNPNRLNTEAFF
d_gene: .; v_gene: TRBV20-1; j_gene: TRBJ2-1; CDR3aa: CSARPPVYSYNEQFF
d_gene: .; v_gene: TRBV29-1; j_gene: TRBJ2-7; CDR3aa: CSVVEAYEQYF
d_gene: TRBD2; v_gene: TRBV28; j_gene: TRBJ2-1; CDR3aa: CVSSPYPSGVTYNEQFF
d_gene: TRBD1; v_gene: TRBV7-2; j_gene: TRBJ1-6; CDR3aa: CASSPSTGGTGSPLHF
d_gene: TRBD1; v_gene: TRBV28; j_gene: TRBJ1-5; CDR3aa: CASSTQGARINQPQHF
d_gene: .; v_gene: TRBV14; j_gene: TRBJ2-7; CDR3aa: CASSQGNRDTYNEQYF
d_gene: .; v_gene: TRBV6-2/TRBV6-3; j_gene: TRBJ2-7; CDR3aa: CASSYNGGEQYF
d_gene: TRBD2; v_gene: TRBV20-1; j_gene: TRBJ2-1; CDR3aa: CSARVPSGTYNEQFF
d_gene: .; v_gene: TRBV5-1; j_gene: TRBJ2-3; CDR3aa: CASRPLSTDTQYF
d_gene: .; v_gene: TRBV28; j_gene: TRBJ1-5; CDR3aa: CASSFVAGQFNQPQHF
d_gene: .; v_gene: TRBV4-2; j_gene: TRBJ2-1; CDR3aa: CASSQDIRSAPFF
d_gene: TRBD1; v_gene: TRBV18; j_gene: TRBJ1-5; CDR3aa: CASSPVTGDQPQHF
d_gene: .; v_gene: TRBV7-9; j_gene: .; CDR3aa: CASSLVLLGPPSAYEQYF
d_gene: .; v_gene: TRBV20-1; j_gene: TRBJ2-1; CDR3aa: CSARDPTGPYNEQFF
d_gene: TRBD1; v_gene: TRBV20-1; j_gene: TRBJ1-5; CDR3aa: CSATGQLNQPQHF
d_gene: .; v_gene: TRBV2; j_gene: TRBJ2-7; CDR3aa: CASSPYYEQYF
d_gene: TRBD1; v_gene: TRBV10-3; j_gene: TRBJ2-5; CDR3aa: CAIMGQSEETQYF